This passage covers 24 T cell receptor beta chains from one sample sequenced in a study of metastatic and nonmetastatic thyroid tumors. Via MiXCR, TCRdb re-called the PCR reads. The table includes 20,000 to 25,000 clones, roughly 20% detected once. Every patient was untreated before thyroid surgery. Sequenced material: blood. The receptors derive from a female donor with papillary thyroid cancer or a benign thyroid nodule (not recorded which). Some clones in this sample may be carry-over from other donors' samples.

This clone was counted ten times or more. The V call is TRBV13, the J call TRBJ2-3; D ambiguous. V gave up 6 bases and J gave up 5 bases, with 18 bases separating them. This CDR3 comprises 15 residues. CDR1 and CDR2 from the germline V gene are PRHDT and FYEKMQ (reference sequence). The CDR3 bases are TGTGCCAGCAGACCCGTGGGGTTCCGTGGAGATACGCAGTATTTT. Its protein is CASRPVGFRGDTQYF. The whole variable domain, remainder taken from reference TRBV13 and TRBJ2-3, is AAGVIQSPRHLIKEKRETATLKCYPIPRHDTVYWYQQGPGQDPQFLISFYEKMQSDKGSIPDRFSAQQFSDYHSELNMSSLELGDSALYFCASRPVGFRGDTQYFGPGTRLTVL.

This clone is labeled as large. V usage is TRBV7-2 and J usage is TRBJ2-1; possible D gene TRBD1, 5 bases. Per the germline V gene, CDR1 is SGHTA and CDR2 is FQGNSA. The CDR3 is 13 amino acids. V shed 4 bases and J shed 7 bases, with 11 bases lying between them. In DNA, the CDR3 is TGTGCCAGCAGCTCAGGGCCCTGGAATGAGCAGTTCTTC. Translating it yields CASSSGPWNEQFF.

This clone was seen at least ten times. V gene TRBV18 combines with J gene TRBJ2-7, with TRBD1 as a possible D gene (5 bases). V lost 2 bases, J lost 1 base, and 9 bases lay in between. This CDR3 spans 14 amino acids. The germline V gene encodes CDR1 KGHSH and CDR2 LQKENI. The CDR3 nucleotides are TGTGCCAGCTCACCATTACAGGTTTCCTACGAGCAGTACTTC. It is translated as CASSPLQVSYEQYF.

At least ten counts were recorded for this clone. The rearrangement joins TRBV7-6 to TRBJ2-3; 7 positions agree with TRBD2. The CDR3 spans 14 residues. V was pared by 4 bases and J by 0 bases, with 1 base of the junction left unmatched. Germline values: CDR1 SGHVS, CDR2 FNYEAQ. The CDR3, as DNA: TGTGCCAGCAGCTGGACTAGTAGCACAGATACGCAGTATTTT. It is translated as CASSWTSSTDTQYF.

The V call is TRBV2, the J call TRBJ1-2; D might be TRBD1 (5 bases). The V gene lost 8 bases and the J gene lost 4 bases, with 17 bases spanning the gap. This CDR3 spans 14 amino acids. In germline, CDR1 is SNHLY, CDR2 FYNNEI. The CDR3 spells CASERDGSIYGYTF. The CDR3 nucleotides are TGTGCCAGCGAAAGGGACGGCTCTATCTATGGCTACACCTTC.

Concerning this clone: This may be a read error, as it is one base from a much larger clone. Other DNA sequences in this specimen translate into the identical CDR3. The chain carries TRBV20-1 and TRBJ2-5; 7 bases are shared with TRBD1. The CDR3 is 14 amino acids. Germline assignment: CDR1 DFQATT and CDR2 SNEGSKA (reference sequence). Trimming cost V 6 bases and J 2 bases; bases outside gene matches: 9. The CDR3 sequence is CSAKHQGVQETQYF. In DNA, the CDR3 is TGCAGTGCCAAACACCAGGGGGTACAAGAGACCCAGTACTTC.

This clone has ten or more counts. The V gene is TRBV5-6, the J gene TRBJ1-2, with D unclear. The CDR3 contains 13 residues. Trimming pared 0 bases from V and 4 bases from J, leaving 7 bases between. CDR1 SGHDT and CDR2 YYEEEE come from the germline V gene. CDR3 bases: TGTGCCAGCAGCTTGGAAGGCCGCTATGGCTACACCTTC. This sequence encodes CASSLEGRYGYTF. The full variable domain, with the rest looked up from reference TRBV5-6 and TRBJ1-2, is DAGVTQSPTHLIKTRGQQVTLRCSPKSGHDTVSWYQQALGQGPQFIFQYYEEEERQRGNFPDRFSGHQFPNYSSELNVNALLLGDSALYLCASSLEGRYGYTFGSGTRLTVV.

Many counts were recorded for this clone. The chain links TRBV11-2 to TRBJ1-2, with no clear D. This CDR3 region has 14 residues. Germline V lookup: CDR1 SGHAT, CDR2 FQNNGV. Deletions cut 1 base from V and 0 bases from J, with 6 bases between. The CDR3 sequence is CASSLVSANYGYTF. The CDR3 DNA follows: TGTGCCAGCAGCTTAGTGTCAGCTAACTATGGCTACACCTTC. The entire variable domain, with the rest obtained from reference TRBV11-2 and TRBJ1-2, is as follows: EAGVAQSPRYKIIEKRQSVAFWCNPISGHATLYWYQQILGQGPKLLIQFQNNGVVDDSQLPKDRFSAERLKGVDSTLKIQPAKLEDSAVYLCASSLVSANYGYTFGSGTRLTVV.

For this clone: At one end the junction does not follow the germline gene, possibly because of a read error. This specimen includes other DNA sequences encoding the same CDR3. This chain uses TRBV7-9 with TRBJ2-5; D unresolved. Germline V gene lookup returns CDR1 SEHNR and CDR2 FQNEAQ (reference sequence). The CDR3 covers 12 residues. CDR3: CASSRTQETQYF. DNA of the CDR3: TGTGCCAGCAGCAGGACCCAAGAGACACAGTACTTC.

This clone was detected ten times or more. This CDR3 is CASSSRTGTNTEAFF. In DNA, the CDR3 is TGTGCCAGTAGTTCCCGGACAGGAACGAACACTGAAGCTTTCTTT. The gene calls are TRBV19 and TRBJ1-1; 7 bases match TRBD1. V lost 5 bases and J lost 1; bases outside the gene matches: 7. CDR3 length equals 15 residues. Germline CDR1 reads LNHDA; CDR2 reads SQIVND (reference sequence).

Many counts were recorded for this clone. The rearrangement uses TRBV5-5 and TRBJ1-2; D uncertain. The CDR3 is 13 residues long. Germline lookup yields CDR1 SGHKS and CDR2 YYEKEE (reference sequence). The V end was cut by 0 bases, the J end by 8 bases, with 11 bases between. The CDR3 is CASSLAAGTGYTF. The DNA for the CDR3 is TGTGCCAGCAGCTTGGCCGCAGGTACGGGCTACACCTTC.

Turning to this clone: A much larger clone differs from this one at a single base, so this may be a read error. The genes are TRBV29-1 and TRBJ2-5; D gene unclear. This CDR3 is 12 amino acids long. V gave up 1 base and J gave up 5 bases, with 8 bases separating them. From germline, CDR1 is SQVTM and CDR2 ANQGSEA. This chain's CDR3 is CSVEAQAETQYF. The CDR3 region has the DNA TGCAGCGTTGAAGCGCAGGCCGAGACCCAGTACTTC.

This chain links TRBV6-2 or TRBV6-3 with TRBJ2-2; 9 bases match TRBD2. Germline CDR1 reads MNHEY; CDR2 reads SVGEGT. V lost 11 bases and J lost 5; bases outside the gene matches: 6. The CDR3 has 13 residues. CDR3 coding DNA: TGTGCCGCGGGGCGGGAGGGGACCGGGGAGCTGTTTTTT. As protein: CAAGREGTGELFF.

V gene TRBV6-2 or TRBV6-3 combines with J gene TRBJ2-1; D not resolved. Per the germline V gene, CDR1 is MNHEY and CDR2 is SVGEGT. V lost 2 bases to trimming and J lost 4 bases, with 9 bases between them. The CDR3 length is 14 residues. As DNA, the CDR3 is TGTGCCAGCAGTTACGGATTGTTTTACAATGAGCAGTTCTTC. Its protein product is CASSYGLFYNEQFF.

CDR3 in DNA: TGTGCCAGCAGCCTTAAGGTACAGACCTGGAACACTGAAGCTTTCTTT. Protein sequence: CASSLKVQTWNTEAFF. The V call is TRBV5-4, the J call TRBJ1-1, with no clear D. The CDR3 spans 16 residues. V dropped 4 bases and J dropped 1 base, with 17 bases sitting between them. Germline CDR1 is SGHNT and CDR2 is YYREEE (reference sequence).

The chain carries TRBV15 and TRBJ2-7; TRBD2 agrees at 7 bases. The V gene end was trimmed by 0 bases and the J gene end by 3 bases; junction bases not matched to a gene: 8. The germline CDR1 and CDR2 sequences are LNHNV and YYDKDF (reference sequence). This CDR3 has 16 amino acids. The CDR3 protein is CATSRDRGTICYEQYF. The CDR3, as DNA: TGTGCCACCAGCAGAGATCGGGGGACTATCTGCTACGAGCAGTACTTC. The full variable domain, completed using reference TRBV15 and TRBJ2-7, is DAMVIQNPRYQVTQFGKPVTLSCSQTLNHNVMYWYQQKSSQAPKLLFHYYDKDFNNEADTPDNFQSRRPNTSFCFLDIRSPGLGDTAMYLCATSRDRGTICYEQYFGPGTRLTVT.

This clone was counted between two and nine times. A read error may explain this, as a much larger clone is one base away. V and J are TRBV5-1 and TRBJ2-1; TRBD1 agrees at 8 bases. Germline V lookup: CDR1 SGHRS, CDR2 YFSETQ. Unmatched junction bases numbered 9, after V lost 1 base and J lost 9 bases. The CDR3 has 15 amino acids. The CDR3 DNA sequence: TGCGCCAGCAGCTTGTCTTTGGGGACAGGCGGTGAGCAGTTCTTC. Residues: CASSLSLGTGGEQFF.

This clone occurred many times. This CDR3 is CASRYGQGSGYTF. The CDR3 coding sequence is TGTGCCAGCAGGTACGGACAGGGGTCTGGCTACACCTTC. The chain combines TRBV7-2 with TRBJ1-2; 9 bases map to TRBD1. Per germline, CDR1 SGHTA and CDR2 FQGNSA. With 6 bases clipped from V and 7 bases from J, the junction kept 6 bases outside the gene matches. The CDR3 spans 13 residues.

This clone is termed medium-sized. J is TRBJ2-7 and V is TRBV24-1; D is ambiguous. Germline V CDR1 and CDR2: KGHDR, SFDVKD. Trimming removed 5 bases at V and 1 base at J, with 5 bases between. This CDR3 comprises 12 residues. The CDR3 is CATSGASYEQYF. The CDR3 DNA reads TGTGCCACCAGTGGTGCGTCCTACGAGCAGTACTTC.

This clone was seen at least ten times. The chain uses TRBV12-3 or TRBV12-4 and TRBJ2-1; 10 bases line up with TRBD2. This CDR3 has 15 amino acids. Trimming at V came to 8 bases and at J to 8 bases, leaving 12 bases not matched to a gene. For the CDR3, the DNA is TGTGCCAGCTCAAGAGAGGGACTAGCGTTACATGAGCAGTTCTTC. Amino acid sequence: CASSREGLALHEQFF.

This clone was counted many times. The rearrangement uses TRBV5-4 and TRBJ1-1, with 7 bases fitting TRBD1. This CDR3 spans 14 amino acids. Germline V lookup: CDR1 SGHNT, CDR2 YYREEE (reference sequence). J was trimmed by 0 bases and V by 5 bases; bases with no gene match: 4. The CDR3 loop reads CASSLDRVNTEAFF. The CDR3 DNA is TGTGCCAGCAGTTTAGACAGGGTGAACACTGAAGCTTTCTTT.

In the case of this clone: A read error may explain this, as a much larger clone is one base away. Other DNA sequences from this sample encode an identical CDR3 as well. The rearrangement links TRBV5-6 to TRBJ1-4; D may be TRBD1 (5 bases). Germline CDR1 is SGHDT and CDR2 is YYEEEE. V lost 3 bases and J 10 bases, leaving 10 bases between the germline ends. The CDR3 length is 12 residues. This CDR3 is CASSSREGKLFF. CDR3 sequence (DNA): TGTGCCAGCAGCTCCAGGGAAGGAAAACTGTTTTTT.

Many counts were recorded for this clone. CDR3 nucleotide sequence: TGTGCCAGCAGCTCCTCAGCTAGCAATCAGCCCCAGCATTTT. It encodes CASSSSASNQPQHF. This chain connects TRBV7-9 to TRBJ1-5; D gene unclear. The CDR3 length is 14 residues. V gave up 4 bases and J gave up 0 bases, with 7 bases separating them. Germline V lookup: CDR1 SEHNR, CDR2 FQNEAQ (reference sequence).

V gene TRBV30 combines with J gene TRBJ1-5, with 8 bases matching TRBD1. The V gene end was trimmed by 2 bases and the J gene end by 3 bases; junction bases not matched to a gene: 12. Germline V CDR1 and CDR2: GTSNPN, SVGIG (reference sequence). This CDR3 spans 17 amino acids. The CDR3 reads CAWSQDRVAYINQPQHF. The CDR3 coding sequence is TGTGCCTGGAGTCAGGACAGGGTCGCATATATCAATCAGCCCCAGCATTTT.